These 25 T cell receptor beta chains share one sample of origin, sequenced in a study of human T cells and chemical hapten exposure. Time point: patch test 2, 6 weeks after DPC sensitization. Treatment defined: therapeutic diphenylcyclopropenone sensitization with weekly scalp DPC. TCRdb reprocessed the RACE reads with MiXCR, giving one entry per CDR3 protein. Of 65,000 to 100,000 distinct CDR3 sequences listed, less than 8.5% were seen once; the top ten hold 1.3%. Sample: whole blood, taken in connection with sensitization to the hapten diphenylcyclopropenone (DPC). These receptors came from a woman in her thirties with alopecia areata. Some clones in this sample may be carry-over from other donors' samples.

This clonotype was recorded many times. The chain carries TRBV20-1 and TRBJ2-7, with D maybe TRBD1 (6 bases). The CDR3 spans 13 residues. Germline CDR1 DFQATT, CDR2 SNEGSKA (reference sequence). V was pared by 4 bases and J by 2 bases, with 12 bases between. The CDR3: CSANRQATYEQYF. The DNA of the CDR3 is TGCAGTGCTAATAGACAGGCTACCTACGAGCAGTACTTC.

This clonotype was recorded many times. The chain couples TRBV20-1 to TRBJ1-1; no definite D call. Between the trimmed V and J ends, which lost 6 bases and 1 base, there was a span of 9 bases. Germline CDR1 and CDR2: DFQATT and SNEGSKA (reference sequence). The CDR3 covers 12 residues. CDR3 residues: CSADNQNTEAFF. The CDR3 nucleotides read TGCAGTGCCGACAACCAGAACACTGAAGCTTTCTTT.

This chain uses TRBV12-3 or TRBV12-4 with TRBJ1-3; D ambiguous. The V end was cut by 6 bases, the J end by 4 bases, with 7 bases between. This CDR3 spans 12 amino acids. The CDR3 loop reads CASSRGGNTIYF. DNA of the CDR3: TGTGCCAGCAGCCGTGGGGGAAACACCATATATTTT.

The chain employs TRBV2 and TRBJ1-2; TRBD1 aligns across 8 bases. CDR3 size: 13 residues. The V gene end was trimmed by 5 bases and the J gene end by 4 bases; junction bases not matched to a gene: 3. The germline CDR1 and CDR2 sequences are SNHLY and FYNNEI. CDR3 loop: CASSNGQGYGYTF. CDR3 DNA: TGTGCCAGCAGTAATGGACAGGGCTATGGCTACACCTTC. The entire variable domain, with the rest obtained from reference TRBV2 and TRBJ1-2, is as follows: EPEVTQTPSHQVTQMGQEVILRCVPISNHLYFYWYRQILGQKVEFLVSFYNNEISEKSEIFDDQFSVERPDGSNFTLKIRSTKLEDSAMYFCASSNGQGYGYTFGSGTRLTVV.

Many counts were recorded for this clonotype. This chain joins TRBV29-1 and TRBJ1-1, with TRBD1 as a possible D gene (5 bases). Germline V gene data show CDR1 as SQVTM and CDR2 as ANQGSEA. Trimming stripped 8 bases from V and 0 bases from J, with 13 bases between. The CDR3 spans 13 residues. This CDR3 reads CSSTGTLNTEAFF. In DNA, the CDR3 is TGCAGCTCCACAGGTACTCTGAACACTGAAGCTTTCTTT.

This clonotype was observed a handful of times. CDR3 in amino acids: CSARVGGDNQPQHF. The CDR3 DNA reads as TGCAGTGCTAGAGTTGGGGGAGACAATCAGCCCCAGCATTTT. This chain uses TRBV20-1 with TRBJ1-5; D may be TRBD1 (5 bases). The CDR3 runs 14 residues. Germline V gene data show CDR1 as DFQATT and CDR2 as SNEGSKA (reference sequence). V was shortened by 1 base and J by 3 bases, with 10 bases between the two germline ends.

This clonotype showed up just a few times. The chain joins TRBV27 to TRBJ2-7; no firm D call. This CDR3 is built from 14 residues. V lost 0 bases, J lost 0 bases, and 6 bases lay in between. From germline, CDR1 is MNHEY and CDR2 SMNVEV (reference sequence). This CDR3 is CASSLSLLSYEQYF. The CDR3 coding sequence is TGTGCCAGCAGTTTATCCCTTCTCTCCTACGAGCAGTACTTC.

This clonotype was seen more than once but under ten times. The rearrangement uses TRBV29-1 and TRBJ1-1, with no clear D. Trimming took 0 bases from V and 5 from J, leaving 10 bases between them. The CDR3 has 13 residues. CDR1 is SQVTM and CDR2 is ANQGSEA in the germline V gene. The chain's CDR3 is CSVEDQTGTEAFF. The CDR3 DNA reads as TGCAGCGTTGAAGATCAAACGGGTACTGAAGCTTTCTTT.

This clonotype has ten or more counts. The chain carries TRBV7-3 and TRBJ2-1; TRBD2 agrees at 13 bases. Unmatched junction bases numbered 9, after V lost 3 bases and J lost 7 bases. The germline V gene has CDR1 SGHTA and CDR2 FQGTGA. This CDR3 region has 17 residues. The DNA for the CDR3 is TGTGCCAGCAGCTTTACTAGCGGGGGGGCCTTGGGGAATGAGCAGTTCTTC. It yields the protein CASSFTSGGALGNEQFF.

This clonotype was found many times. V and J are TRBV20-1 and TRBJ2-1; the match to TRBD2 covers 12 bases. The CDR3 spans 14 residues. The germline V gene encodes CDR1 DFQATT and CDR2 SNEGSKA (reference sequence). V shed 6 bases, J shed 3 bases, and the junction held 3 bases outside the gene matches. Written as DNA, the CDR3 is TGCAGTGCCCTGACTAGCGGGGGCTACAATGAGCAGTTCTTC. Translated, it gives CSALTSGGYNEQFF.

This clonotype has at least ten counts. The rearrangement links TRBV20-1 to TRBJ2-5, with unresolved D. The CDR3 has 13 amino acids. Trimming shortened V by 1 base and J by 3 bases, and 9 bases separated the two germline ends. Germline V lookup: CDR1 DFQATT, CDR2 SNEGSKA (reference sequence). CDR3 sequence: CSARVVGKETQYF. In nucleotides, the CDR3 is TGCAGTGCTAGAGTTGTGGGGAAAGAGACCCAGTACTTC.

This clonotype was recorded a few times. J is TRBJ2-1 and V is TRBV4-2, with 9 positions matching TRBD2. J lost 10 bases, V lost 0 bases, and 10 bases had no gene match. The CDR3 is 16 residues long. Germline V lookup: CDR1 LGHNA, CDR2 YNFKEQ. For the CDR3, the DNA is TGTGCCAGCAGCCAAGATCGAGGCGGGGGGGCCGGGGAGCAGTTCTTC. It codes for CASSQDRGGGAGEQFF.

The table lists this clonotype with many counts. This chain connects TRBV5-1 to TRBJ2-1; possible D gene TRBD2, 6 bases. The length of the CDR3 is 13 residues. Trimming left V 0 bases short and J 6 bases short, with 7 bases between. Germline assignment: CDR1 SGHRS and CDR2 YFSETQ. CDR3 DNA: TGCGCCAGCAGCTTGGGGGGGGTCAATGAGCAGTTCTTC. Translating it yields CASSLGGVNEQFF.

The table lists this clonotype with many counts. This chain links TRBV4-1 with TRBJ1-6; a weak D match, TRBD1 (5 bases). The CDR3 consists of 14 residues. Trimming took 5 bases from V and 9 from J, leaving 14 bases between them. Germline values: CDR1 MGHRA, CDR2 YSYEKL. CDR3 bases: TGCGCCAGCAGCTACGAGACAGTTGGTTCACCCCTCCACTTT. Its translation: CASSYETVGSPLHF.

This clonotype has ten or more counts. V and J are TRBV14 and TRBJ1-4, with 7 bases fitting TRBD1. The CDR3 totals 16 residues. V lost 1 base to trimming and J lost 8 bases; unmatched junction nucleotides: 10. Germline CDR1 SGHDN, CDR2 FVKESK. Written as DNA, the CDR3 is TGTGCCAGCAGCCAAGTTTCCGACAGGGCCCGCGAAAAACTGTTTTTT. It specifies CASSQVSDRAREKLFF.

This clonotype was seen more than once but under ten times. The chain couples TRBV18 to TRBJ1-3; TRBD1 is a possible D gene (5 bases). In germline, CDR1 is KGHSH, CDR2 LQKENI. The CDR3 consists of 16 residues. Trimming left V 3 bases short and J 0 bases short, with 12 bases between. The CDR3 DNA follows: TGTGCCAGCTCACCGTTAGACAGCTACTCTGGAAACACCATATATTTT. Residues: CASSPLDSYSGNTIYF.

This clonotype showed up just a few times. V is TRBV20-1 and J is TRBJ2-7; D ambiguous. The V end lost 4 bases, the J end lost 5 bases, and 15 bases lay between the germline ends. Germline values: CDR1 DFQATT, CDR2 SNEGSKA (reference sequence). The CDR3 is made up of 13 amino acids. The CDR3 DNA sequence: TGCAGTGCTATACTGCTGCAGTCCCACGAGCAGTACTTC. It yields the protein CSAILLQSHEQYF.

This clonotype occurred many times. The chain carries TRBV12-3 or TRBV12-4 and TRBJ2-6, with 8 nucleotides matching TRBD2. This CDR3 comprises 18 residues. V lost 3 bases, J lost 1 base, and 8 bases stayed unmatched. CDR3 region: CASSFDLTGGSGANVLTF. DNA for the CDR3: TGTGCCAGCAGTTTTGATCTGACGGGGGGGTCTGGGGCCAACGTCCTGACTTTC.

On this clonotype: This may stem from a read error, because a much larger clone lies one nucleotide away. V usage is TRBV7-2 and J usage is TRBJ2-7; 16 positions match TRBD2. The germline gives CDR1 SGHTA, CDR2 FQGNSA. This CDR3 contains 16 residues. V gave up 3 bases and J gave up 5 bases; unmatched junction bases: 4. DNA of the CDR3: TGTGCCAGCAGCTTGGGACTAGCGGGGGGGCGAAACGAGCAGTACTTC. Encoded protein: CASSLGLAGGRNEQYF. Combining the CDR3 with reference TRBV7-2 and TRBJ2-7 gives the whole variable domain GAGVSQSPSNKVTEKGKDVELRCDPISGHTALYWYRQSLGQGLEFLIYFQGNSAPDKSGLPSDRFSAERTGGSVSTLTIQRTQQEDSAVYLCASSLGLAGGRNEQYFGPGTRLTVT.

This clonotype came up many times. The CDR3 DNA follows: TGTGCCAGCAGGGGGTTCTCTGGAAACACCATATATTTT. Its protein product is CASRGFSGNTIYF. The chain employs TRBV3-1 and TRBJ1-3; D remains unclear. Germline loops: CDR1 LGHDT, CDR2 YNNKEL (reference sequence). CDR3 size: 13 residues. Trimming cost V 6 bases and J 0 bases, with 6 bases left between them.

This clonotype is classed as medium-sized. This chain joins TRBV5-1 and TRBJ2-1; 11 positions agree with TRBD2. CDR1 is SGHRS and CDR2 is YFSETQ in the germline V gene. J gave up 7 bases and V 8 bases, and 8 bases lay outside the gene matches. The CDR3 is 14 residues long. The CDR3 region is CASSGGAQVNEQFF. CDR3 nucleotides: TGCGCCAGTAGCGGGGGGGCCCAAGTGAATGAGCAGTTCTTC.

The table lists this clonotype with many counts. The rearrangement joins TRBV6-2 or TRBV6-3 to TRBJ1-5; D remains ambiguous. The CDR3 is 13 amino acids. Trimming left V 0 bases short and J 6 bases short, with 6 bases between. CDR1 and CDR2 (germline): MNHEY, SVGEGT. For the CDR3, the DNA is TGTGCCAGCAGTTACTCGGTGTCTCAGCCCCAGCATTTT. Translating it yields CASSYSVSQPQHF.

This clonotype was detected only a few times. The chain carries TRBV19 and TRBJ1-1; D ambiguous. CDR1 is LNHDA and CDR2 is SQIVND in the germline V gene (reference sequence). The CDR3 spans 12 residues. The germline V and J ends were trimmed by 11 bases and 0 bases, with 10 bases remaining between them. CDR3 sequence: CASRSLNTEAFF. The CDR3 DNA follows: TGTGCCTCAAGGAGTCTGAACACTGAAGCTTTCTTT.

This clonotype was found many times. The V call is TRBV2, the J call TRBJ1-4; a weak D match, TRBD1 (6 bases). V shed 7 bases and J shed 7 bases, with 13 bases lying between them. This CDR3 has 13 residues. In germline, CDR1 is SNHLY, CDR2 FYNNEI. CDR3 sequence (DNA): TGTGCCAGCACAGGGGAATGGTTTGAAAAACTGTTTTTT. This gives the protein CASTGEWFEKLFF.

This clonotype turned up a few times. The genes are TRBV15 and TRBJ2-7; D remains unclear. This CDR3 region has 13 residues. Germline values: CDR1 LNHNV, CDR2 YYDKDF (reference sequence). V was pared by 1 base and J by 0 bases, with 4 bases between. The CDR3 DNA is TGTGCCACCAGCAGAGTCAGCTCCTACGAGCAGTACTTC. It specifies CATSRVSSYEQYF.